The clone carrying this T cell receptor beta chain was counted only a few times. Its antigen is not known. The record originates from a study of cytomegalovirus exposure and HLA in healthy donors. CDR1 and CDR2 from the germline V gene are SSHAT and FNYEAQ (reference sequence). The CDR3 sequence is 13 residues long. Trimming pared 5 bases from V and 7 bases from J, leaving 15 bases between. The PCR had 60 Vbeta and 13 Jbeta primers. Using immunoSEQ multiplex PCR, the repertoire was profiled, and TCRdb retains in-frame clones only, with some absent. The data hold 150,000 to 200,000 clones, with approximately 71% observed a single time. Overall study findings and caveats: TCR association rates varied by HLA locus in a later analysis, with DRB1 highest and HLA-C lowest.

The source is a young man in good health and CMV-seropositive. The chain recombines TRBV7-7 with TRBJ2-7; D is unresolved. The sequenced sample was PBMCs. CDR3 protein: CASSDGPALEQYF. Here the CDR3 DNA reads TGTGCCAGCAGCGATGGGCCCGCTTTGGAGCAGTACTTC.